This T cell receptor (beta chain) came from a study of monozygotic twins with inflammatory bowel disease. The CDR3 sequence is 16 residues long. Germline CDR1 SQVTM, CDR2 ANQGSEA. General study results and limits: Especially with disease activity, IBD patients had fewer clonotypes in common with others than healthy twins did.

Concerning this clonotype: What it binds is not known.

UMIs with a 6-nucleotide sample barcode were added by template switching. With the 5' RACE reads reprocessed, TCRdb shows one record per CDR3 protein and no DNA. The sample holds 350,000 to 400,000 distinct CDR3 sequences. This TCR came from a human donor with ulcerative colitis or Crohn's disease, or a healthy co-twin of an affected twin (not recorded which). Sequenced: blood. V usage is TRBV29-1 and J usage is TRBJ1-2. The CDR3 protein is CSVVLGTGRGAPGYTF.